This TCR beta chain was profiled in a study of blood T cell repertoires in COVID-19. On the study more broadly: The United States, Italy and Spain provided the acute and convalescent COVID-19 samples. The analysed material was cDNA or gDNA that came from T cells, B-cell-depleted T cells, or PBMCs.

Germline CDR1 SNHLY, CDR2 FYNNEI. Trimming removed 3 bases from V and 4 bases from J, with 16 bases in between. This CDR3 contains 15 residues. How the authors handled the data: Amplification from reference gene primers served as the basis for estimated nucleated cell counts. Using immunoSEQ multiplex PCR, the repertoire was profiled, and TCRdb retains in-frame clones only, with some absent. V, J and clone size were drawn from that table, and D and trimming were deduced from the DNA. Of some 670,000 clones in the sample, about nine tenths were seen once. Sample: peripheral blood. V is TRBV2 and J is TRBJ2-7; D might be TRBD1 (5 bases). This TCR came from a woman aged 18-30 years with acute or convalescent COVID-19. In DNA form, the CDR3 reads TGTGCCAGCAGTGATTCAAGGGGCATGGCTTACGAGCAGTACTTC. It yields the protein CASSDSRGMAYEQYF. Drawing the rest from reference TRBV2 and TRBJ2-7, the complete variable domain is EPEVTQTPSHQVTQMGQEVILRCVPISNHLYFYWYRQILGQKVEFLVSFYNNEISEKSEIFDDQFSVERPDGSNFTLKIRSTKLEDSAMYFCASSDSRGMAYEQYFGPGTRLTVT.